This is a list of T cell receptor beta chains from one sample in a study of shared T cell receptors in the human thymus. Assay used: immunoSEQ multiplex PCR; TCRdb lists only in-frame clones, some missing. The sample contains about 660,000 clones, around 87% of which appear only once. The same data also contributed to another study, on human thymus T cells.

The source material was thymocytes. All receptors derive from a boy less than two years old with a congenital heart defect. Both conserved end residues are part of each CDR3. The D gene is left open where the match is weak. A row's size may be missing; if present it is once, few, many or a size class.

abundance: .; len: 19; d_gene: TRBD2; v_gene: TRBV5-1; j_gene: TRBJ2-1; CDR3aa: CASSINRASGGSEFNEQFF; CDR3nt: TGCGCCAGCAGCATCAATCGGGCTAGCGGGGGATCAGAGTTCAATGAGCAGTTCTTC
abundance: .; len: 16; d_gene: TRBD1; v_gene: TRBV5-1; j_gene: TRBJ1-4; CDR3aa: CASSLKSTGVGEKLFF; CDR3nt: TGCGCCAGCAGCTTGAAATCTACAGGGGTGGGAGAAAAACTGTTTTTT
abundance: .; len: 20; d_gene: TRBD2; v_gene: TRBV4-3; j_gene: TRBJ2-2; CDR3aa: CASSQDKGTSGRWYTGELFF; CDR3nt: TGCGCCAGCAGCCAAGATAAAGGGACTAGCGGGAGATGGTACACCGGGGAGCTGTTTTTT
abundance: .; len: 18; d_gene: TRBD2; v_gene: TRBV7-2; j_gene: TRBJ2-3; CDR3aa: CASSLIGGLAGVTDTQYF; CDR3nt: TGTGCCAGCAGCTTAATCGGTGGACTAGCGGGTGTCACGGATACGCAGTATTTT
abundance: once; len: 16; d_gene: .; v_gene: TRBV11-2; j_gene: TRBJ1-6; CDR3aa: CASSLDRQGLNSPLHF; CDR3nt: TGTGCCAGCAGCTTAGATCGGCAGGGACTTAATTCACCCCTCCACTTT
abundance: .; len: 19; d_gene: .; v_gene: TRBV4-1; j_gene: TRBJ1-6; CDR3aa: CASSQDLLRSSSYNSPLHF; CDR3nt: TGCGCCAGCAGCCAAGATCTTCTCAGGTCGAGCTCCTATAATTCACCCCTCCACTTT
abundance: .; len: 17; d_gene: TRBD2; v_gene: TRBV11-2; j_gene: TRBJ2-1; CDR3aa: CASSLVSSGTSDNEQFF; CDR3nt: TGTGCCAGCAGCTTAGTCAGCAGCGGGACTAGCGACAATGAGCAGTTCTTC
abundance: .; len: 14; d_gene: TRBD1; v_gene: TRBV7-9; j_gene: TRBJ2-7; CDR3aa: CASSATGDHYEQYF; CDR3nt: TGTGCCAGCAGCGCAACAGGGGACCACTACGAGCAGTACTTC
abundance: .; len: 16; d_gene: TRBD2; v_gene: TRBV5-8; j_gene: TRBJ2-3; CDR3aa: CASSQRLAPSTDTQYF; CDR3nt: TGTGCCAGCAGCCAACGACTAGCGCCTAGCACAGATACGCAGTATTTT
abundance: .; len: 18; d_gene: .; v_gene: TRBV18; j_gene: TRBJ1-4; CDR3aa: CASSPSGREGVWYEKLFF; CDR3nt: TGTGCCAGCTCACCATCGGGCAGGGAGGGAGTTTGGTATGAAAAACTGTTTTTT
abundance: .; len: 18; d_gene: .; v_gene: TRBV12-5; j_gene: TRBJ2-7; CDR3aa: CASGAPTDTGKLYDEQYF; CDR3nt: TGTGCTAGTGGTGCCCCCACCGACACAGGGAAGCTTTATGACGAGCAGTACTTC
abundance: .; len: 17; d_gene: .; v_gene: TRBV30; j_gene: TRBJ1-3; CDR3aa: CAWSVRGRGISGNTIYF; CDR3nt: TGTGCCTGGAGTGTAAGGGGGAGGGGGATCTCTGGAAACACCATATATTTT
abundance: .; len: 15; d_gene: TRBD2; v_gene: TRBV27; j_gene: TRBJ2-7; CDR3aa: CASSKAGGSSYEQYF; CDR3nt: TGTGCCAGCAGTAAAGCGGGAGGAAGCTCCTACGAGCAGTACTTC
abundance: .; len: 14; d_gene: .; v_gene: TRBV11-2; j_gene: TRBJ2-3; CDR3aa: CASSSDWYTDTQYF; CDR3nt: TGTGCCAGCAGCTCTGACTGGTACACAGATACGCAGTATTTT
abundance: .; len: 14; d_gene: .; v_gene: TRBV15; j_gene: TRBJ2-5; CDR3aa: CATSRATAQETQYF; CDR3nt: TGTGCCACCAGCAGAGCCACAGCCCAAGAGACCCAGTACTTC
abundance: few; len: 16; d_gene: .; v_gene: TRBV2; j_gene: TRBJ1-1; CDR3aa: CASSPSGYSMNTEAFF; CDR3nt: TGTGCCAGCAGCCCGAGCGGGTACTCCATGAACACTGAAGCTTTCTTT
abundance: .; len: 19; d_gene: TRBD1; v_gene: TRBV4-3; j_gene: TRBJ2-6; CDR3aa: CASSQVNRGSSSGANVLTF; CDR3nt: TGCGCCAGCAGCCAAGTCAACAGGGGGTCTAGCTCTGGGGCCAACGTCCTGACTTTC
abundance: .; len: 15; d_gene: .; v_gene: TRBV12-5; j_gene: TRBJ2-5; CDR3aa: CASGFGQAGSETQYF; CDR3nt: TGTGCTAGTGGTTTCGGTCAGGCCGGGAGTGAGACCCAGTACTTC
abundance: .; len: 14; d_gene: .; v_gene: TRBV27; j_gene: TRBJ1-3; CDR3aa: CASSSGEGGNTIYF; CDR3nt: TGTGCCAGCAGTTCGGGGGAGGGGGGAAACACCATATATTTT
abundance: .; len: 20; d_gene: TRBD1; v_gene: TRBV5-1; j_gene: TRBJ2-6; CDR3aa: CASSLWVWDRETSGANVLTF; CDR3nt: TGCGCCAGCAGCTTGTGGGTCTGGGACAGGGAAACGAGTGGGGCCAACGTCCTGACTTTC
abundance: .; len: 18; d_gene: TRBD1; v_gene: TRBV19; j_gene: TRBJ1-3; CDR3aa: CASSILPRQGISGNTIYF; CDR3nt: TGTGCCAGTAGTATTTTGCCAAGACAGGGAATCTCTGGAAACACCATATATTTT
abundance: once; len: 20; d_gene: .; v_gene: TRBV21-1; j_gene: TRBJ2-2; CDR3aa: CARSKLLGLAGGSNTGELFF; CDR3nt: TGTGCCCGAAGCAAGTTATTGGGACTAGCGGGGGGATCGAACACCGGGGAGCTGTTTTTT
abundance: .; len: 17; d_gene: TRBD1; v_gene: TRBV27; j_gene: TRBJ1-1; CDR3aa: CASSLSPGTGRDTEAFF; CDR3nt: TGTGCCAGCAGCCTTAGTCCCGGGACAGGGAGGGACACTGAAGCTTTCTTT
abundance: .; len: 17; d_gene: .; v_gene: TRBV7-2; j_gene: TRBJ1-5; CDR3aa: CASSLESPGRGNQPQHF; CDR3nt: TGTGCCAGCAGCTTAGAGTCTCCAGGGCGGGGGAATCAGCCCCAGCATTTT
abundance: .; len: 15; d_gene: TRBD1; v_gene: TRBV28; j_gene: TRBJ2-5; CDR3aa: CASSPTGENQETQYF; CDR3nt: TGTGCCAGCAGCCCGACAGGGGAAAACCAAGAGACCCAGTACTTC
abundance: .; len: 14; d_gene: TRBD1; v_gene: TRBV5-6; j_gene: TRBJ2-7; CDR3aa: CASRRGTGTYEQYF; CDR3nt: TGTGCCAGCAGGCGAGGGACAGGGACCTACGAGCAGTACTTC
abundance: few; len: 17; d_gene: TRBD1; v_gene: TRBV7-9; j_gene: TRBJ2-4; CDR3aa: CASSCDRDGAAKNIQYF; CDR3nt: TGTGCCAGCAGCTGTGACAGGGACGGGGCGGCCAAAAACATTCAGTACTTC
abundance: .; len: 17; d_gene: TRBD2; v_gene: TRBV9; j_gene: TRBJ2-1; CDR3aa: CASSVVPSGMSYNEQFF; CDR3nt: TGTGCCAGCAGCGTAGTTCCTAGCGGGATGTCCTACAATGAGCAGTTCTTC
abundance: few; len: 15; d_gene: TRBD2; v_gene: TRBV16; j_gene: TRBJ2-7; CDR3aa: CASSPVGTSVYEQYF; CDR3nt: TGTGCCAGCAGCCCCGTCGGGACTAGTGTATACGAGCAGTACTTC
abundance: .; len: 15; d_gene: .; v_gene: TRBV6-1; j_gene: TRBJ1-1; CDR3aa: CASSERLAGLAEAFF; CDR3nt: TGTGCCAGCAGTGAAAGGTTGGCAGGGTTAGCTGAAGCTTTCTTT
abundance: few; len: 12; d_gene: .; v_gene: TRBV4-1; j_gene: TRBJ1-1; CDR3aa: CASSQVREEAFF; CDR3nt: TGCGCCAGCAGCCAAGTGAGGGAGGAAGCTTTCTTT
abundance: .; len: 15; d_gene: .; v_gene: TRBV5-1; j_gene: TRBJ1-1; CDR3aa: CASRITGIYGTEAFF; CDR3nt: TGCGCCAGCAGAATAACAGGGATTTATGGCACTGAAGCTTTCTTT
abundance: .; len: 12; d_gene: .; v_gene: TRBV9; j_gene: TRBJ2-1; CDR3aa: CASSSRTDEQFF; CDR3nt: TGTGCCAGCAGCTCGAGGACAGATGAGCAGTTCTTC